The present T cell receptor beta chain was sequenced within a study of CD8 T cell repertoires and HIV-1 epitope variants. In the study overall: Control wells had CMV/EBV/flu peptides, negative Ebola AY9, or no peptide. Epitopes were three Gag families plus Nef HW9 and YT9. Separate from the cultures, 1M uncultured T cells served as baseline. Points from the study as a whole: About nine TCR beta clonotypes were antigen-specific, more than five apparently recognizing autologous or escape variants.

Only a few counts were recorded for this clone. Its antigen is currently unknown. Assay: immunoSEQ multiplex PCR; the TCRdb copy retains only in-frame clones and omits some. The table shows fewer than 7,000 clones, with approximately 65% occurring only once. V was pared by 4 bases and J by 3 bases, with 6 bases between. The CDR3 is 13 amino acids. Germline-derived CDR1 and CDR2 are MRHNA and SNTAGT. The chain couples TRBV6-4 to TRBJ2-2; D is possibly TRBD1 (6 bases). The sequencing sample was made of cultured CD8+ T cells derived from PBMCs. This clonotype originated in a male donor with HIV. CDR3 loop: CASSAGDTGELFF. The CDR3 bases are TGTGCCAGCAGTGCAGGGGACACCGGGGAGCTGTTTTTT.